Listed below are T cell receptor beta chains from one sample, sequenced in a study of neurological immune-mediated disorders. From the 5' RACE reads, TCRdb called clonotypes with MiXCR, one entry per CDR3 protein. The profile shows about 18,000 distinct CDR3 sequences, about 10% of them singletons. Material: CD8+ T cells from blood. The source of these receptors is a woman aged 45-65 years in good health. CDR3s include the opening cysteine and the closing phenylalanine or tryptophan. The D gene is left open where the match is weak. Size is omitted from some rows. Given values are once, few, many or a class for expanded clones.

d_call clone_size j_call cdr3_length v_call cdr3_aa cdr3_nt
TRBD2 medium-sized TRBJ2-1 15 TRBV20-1 CSAHVAGTSGGNQFF TGCAGTGCTCACGTAGCCGGGACTAGCGGGGGAAACCAGTTCTTC
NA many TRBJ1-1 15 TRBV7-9 CASSLIVGLNTEAFF TGTGCCAGCAGCCTTATAGTGGGGTTGAACACTGAAGCTTTCTTT
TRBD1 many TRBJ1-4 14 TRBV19 CASDPGQGYEKLFF TGTGCCTCAGACCCGGGACAGGGGTATGAAAAACTGTTTTTT
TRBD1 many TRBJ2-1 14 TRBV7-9 CASTSWDSHNEQFF TGTGCCAGCACCTCATGGGACAGCCACAATGAGCAGTTCTTC
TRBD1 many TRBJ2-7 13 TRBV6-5 CAGDRLTSYEQYF TGTGCTGGGGACAGATTAACGTCCTACGAGCAGTACTTC
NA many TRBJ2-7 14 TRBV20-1 CSARDYNQSYEQYF TGCAGTGCTAGAGATTATAACCAATCCTACGAGCAGTACTTC
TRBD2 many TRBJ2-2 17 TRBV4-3 CASSPGVAGVGGGELFF TGCGCCAGCAGCCCCGGGGTAGCGGGAGTGGGGGGCGGGGAGCTGTTTTTT
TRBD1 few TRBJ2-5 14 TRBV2 CASSSGQGQETQYF TGTGCCAGCAGTTCGGGACAGGGCCAAGAGACCCAGTACTTC
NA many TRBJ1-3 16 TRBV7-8 CASSLARQDSGNTIYF TGTGCCAGCAGCTTAGCCAGACAGGACTCTGGAAACACCATATATTTT
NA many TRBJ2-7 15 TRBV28 CASSKLIGGYYEQYF TGTGCCAGCAGCAAGCTCATTGGCGGCTACTACGAGCAGTACTTC
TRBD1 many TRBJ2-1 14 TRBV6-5 CASSPTGVGNEQFF TGTGCCAGCAGCCCCACAGGGGTGGGCAATGAGCAGTTCTTC
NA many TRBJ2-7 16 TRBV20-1 CSARGGERREIYEQYF TGCAGTGCTAGAGGGGGGGAGCGGAGAGAAATCTACGAGCAGTACTTC
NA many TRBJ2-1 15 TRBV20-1 CSATGVNERIDEQFF TGCAGTGCTACGGGGGTAAACGAAAGGATCGATGAGCAGTTCTTC
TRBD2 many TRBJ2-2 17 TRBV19 CASSIAVAGVETGELFF TGTGCCAGTAGTATAGCCGTAGCGGGGGTCGAAACCGGGGAGCTGTTTTTT
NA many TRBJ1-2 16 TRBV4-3 CASSKTSETTHYGYTF TGCGCCAGCAGCAAAACCTCCGAGACAACCCACTATGGCTACACCTTC
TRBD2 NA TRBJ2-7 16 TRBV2 CASSGLGLAGIYEQYF TGTGCCAGCAGTGGCCTGGGACTAGCGGGAATATACGAGCAGTACTTC
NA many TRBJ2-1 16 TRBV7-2 CASSLSAGASYNEQFF TGTGCCAGCAGCCTTAGCGCGGGGGCTTCCTACAATGAGCAGTTCTTC
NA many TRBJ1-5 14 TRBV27 CASSLARSNQPQHF TGTGCCAGCAGTTTAGCCAGGAGCAATCAGCCCCAGCATTTT
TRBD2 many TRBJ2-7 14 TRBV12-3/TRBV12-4 CASSFGEGRYEQYF TGTGCCAGCAGTTTCGGGGAGGGCCGCTACGAGCAGTACTTC
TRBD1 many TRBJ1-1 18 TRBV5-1 CASSFRDRSLYVNTEAFF TGCGCCAGCAGCTTTAGGGACAGGTCCCTTTATGTGAACACTGAAGCTTTCTTT
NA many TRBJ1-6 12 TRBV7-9 CASSSQGSPLHF TGTGCCAGCAGCTCTCAGGGTTCACCCCTCCACTTT
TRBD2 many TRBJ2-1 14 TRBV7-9 CASSLLAGFHEQFF TGTGCCAGCAGCTTGCTAGCGGGGTTCCATGAGCAGTTCTTC
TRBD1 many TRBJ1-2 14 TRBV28 CASSVTGGTYGYTF TGTGCCAGCAGTGTGACAGGGGGTACCTATGGCTACACCTTC
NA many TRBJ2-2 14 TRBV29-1 CSVDPGRSTGELFF TGCAGCGTTGATCCGGGACGCAGCACCGGGGAGCTGTTTTTT
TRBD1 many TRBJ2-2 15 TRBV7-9 CASSFNRGDTGELFF TGTGCCAGCAGCTTTAACAGGGGGGACACCGGGGAGCTGTTTTTT
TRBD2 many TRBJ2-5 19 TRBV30 CAWSVRPGTSAYLIETQYF TGTGCCTGGAGTGTCAGACCAGGGACTAGCGCCTACCTTATCGAGACCCAGTACTTC
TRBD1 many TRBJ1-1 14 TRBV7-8 CASSTGTGTGEAFF TGTGCCAGCAGCACCGGGACAGGGACCGGTGAAGCTTTCTTT
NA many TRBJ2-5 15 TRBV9 CASSSRGRLVETQYF TGTGCCAGCAGCTCACGGGGGCGGCTGGTTGAGACCCAGTACTTC
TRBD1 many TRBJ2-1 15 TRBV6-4 CASSPRTGEYNEQFF TGTGCCAGCAGTCCACGGACAGGGGAATACAATGAGCAGTTCTTC
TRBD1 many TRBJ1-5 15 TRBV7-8 CASRKDRVGNQPQHF TGTGCCAGCAGAAAGGACAGGGTTGGCAATCAGCCCCAGCATTTT
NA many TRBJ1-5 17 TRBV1 CTSSQECSGIPHQPQHF TGCACCAGCAGCCAAGAATGTTCGGGGATCCCTCATCAGCCCCAGCATTTT
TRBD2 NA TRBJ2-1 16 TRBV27 CASSSSWGGGSNEQFF TGTGCCAGCAGTAGCTCGTGGGGCGGGGGAAGTAATGAGCAGTTCTTC
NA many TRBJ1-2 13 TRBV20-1 CSSYVTANYGYTF TGCAGTAGTTACGTGACGGCTAACTATGGCTACACCTTC
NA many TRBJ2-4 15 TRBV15 CATSTSGTAKNIQYF TGTGCCACCAGCACATCCGGGACAGCCAAAAACATTCAGTACTTC
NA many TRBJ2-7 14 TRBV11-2 CASSSGTHPYEQYF TGTGCCAGCAGCTCAGGGACACATCCCTACGAGCAGTACTTC
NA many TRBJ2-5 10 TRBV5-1 CASSFETQYF TGCGCCAGCAGCTTCGAGACCCAGTACTTC
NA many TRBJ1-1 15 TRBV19 CASSPHGGPDTEAFF TGTGCCAGTAGTCCCCACGGAGGGCCCGACACTGAAGCTTTCTTT
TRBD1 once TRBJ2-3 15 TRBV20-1 CSARSGDRGTDTQYF TGCAGTGCTAGGAGCGGGGACAGGGGCACAGATACGCAGTATTTT
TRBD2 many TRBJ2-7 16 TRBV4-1 CASSQESEREGDEQYF TGCGCCAGCAGCCAAGAGAGTGAGCGGGAGGGGGACGAGCAGTACTTC
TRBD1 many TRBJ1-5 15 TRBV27 CASSLAAGGTQPQHF TGTGCCAGCAGTTTAGCGGCAGGGGGTACTCAGCCCCAGCATTTT
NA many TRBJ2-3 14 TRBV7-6 CASSLIGSTDTQYF TGTGCCAGCAGCTTAATAGGTAGCACAGATACGCAGTATTTT
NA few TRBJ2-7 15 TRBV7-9 CASSQTSSESYEQYF TGTGCCAGCAGCCAAACTAGCTCGGAATCCTACGAGCAGTACTTC
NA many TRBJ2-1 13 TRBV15 CATSSSTRSEQFF TGTGCCACCAGCAGCTCGACTAGATCTGAGCAGTTCTTC
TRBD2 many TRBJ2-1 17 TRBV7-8 CASSPGYSGASLNEQFF TGTGCCAGCAGCCCGGGGTATAGCGGGGCTTCCCTCAATGAGCAGTTCTTC
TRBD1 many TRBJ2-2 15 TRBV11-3 CASSQGQPNTGELFF TGTGCCAGCAGCCAGGGACAGCCGAACACCGGGGAGCTGTTTTTT
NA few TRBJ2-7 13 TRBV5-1 CASSLTARGEQYF TGCGCCAGCAGCTTGACCGCCCGGGGGGAGCAGTACTTC
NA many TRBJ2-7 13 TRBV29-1 CSVPAGGPYEQYF TGCAGCGTCCCGGCAGGGGGGCCCTACGAGCAGTACTTC
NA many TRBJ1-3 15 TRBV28 CASTPVGAGGNTIYF TGTGCCAGCACCCCCGTGGGCGCGGGAGGAAACACCATATATTTT
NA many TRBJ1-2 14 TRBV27 CASSPRTGFYGYTF TGTGCCAGCAGTCCCCGAACAGGGTTCTATGGCTACACCTTC
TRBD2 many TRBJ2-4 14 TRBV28 CASSERAGVDIQYF TGTGCCAGCAGTGAAAGAGCGGGGGTGGACATTCAGTACTTC
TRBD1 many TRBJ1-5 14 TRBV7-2 CASSLTQGNQPQHF TGTGCCAGCAGCTTAACACAGGGGAATCAGCCCCAGCATTTT
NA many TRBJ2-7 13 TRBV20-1 CSARGPMPYEQYF TGCAGTGCTAGAGGCCCCATGCCCTACGAGCAGTACTTC
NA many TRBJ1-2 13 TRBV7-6 CASSFGGDYGYTF TGTGCCAGCAGCTTCGGGGGCGATTATGGCTACACCTTC
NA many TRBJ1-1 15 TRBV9 CASSVVFSGNTEAFF TGTGCCAGCAGCGTAGTGTTTTCAGGGAACACTGAAGCTTTCTTT
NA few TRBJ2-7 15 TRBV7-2 CATRRSGFGSYEQYF TGTGCCACCCGCCGGAGTGGGTTCGGGTCCTACGAGCAGTACTTC
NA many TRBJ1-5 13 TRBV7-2 CASSSHPAQPQHF TGTGCCAGCAGCTCACACCCAGCACAGCCCCAGCATTTT